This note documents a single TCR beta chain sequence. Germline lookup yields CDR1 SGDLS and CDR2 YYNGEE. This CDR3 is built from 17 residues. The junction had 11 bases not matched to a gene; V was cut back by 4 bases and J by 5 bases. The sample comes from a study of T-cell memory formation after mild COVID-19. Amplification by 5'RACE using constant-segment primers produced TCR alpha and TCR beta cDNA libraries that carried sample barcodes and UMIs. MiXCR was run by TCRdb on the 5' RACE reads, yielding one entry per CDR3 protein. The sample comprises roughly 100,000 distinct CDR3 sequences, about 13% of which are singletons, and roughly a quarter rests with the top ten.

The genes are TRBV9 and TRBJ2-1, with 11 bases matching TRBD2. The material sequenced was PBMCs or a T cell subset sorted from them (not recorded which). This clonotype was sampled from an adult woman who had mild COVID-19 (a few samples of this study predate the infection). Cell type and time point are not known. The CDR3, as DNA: TGTGCCAGCAGCCCGACCGGGACTAGCGGAGGAGACAATGAGCAGTTCTTC. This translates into CASSPTGTSGGDNEQFF.